This T cell receptor beta chain appears in the sequencing data of a study of cytomegalovirus exposure and HLA in healthy donors. It was with 60 Vbeta and 13 Jbeta primers that the PCR ran. The repertoire was sequenced with immunoSEQ multiplex PCR; TCRdb's copy has only in-frame clones and lacks some. Of around 110,000 clones listed, more than 65% are singletons. This CDR3 comprises 14 residues. From germline, CDR1 is MGHDK and CDR2 SYGVNS. Trimming pared 4 bases from V and 1 base from J, leaving 8 bases between. The V call is TRBV25-1, the J call TRBJ1-5; D gene unclear. Sequencing input: PBMCs. The clonotype comes from a man under 40 in good health and CMV-seronegative. The CDR3 DNA reads as TGTGCCAGCAGTGGACTAAGGAGCAATCAGCCCCAGCATTTT. Translation: CASSGLRSNQPQHF.